The rows below give T cell receptor beta chains drawn from one sample of a study of blood T cells in healthy people across ages. TCRdb reprocessed the 5' RACE reads with MiXCR, giving one entry per CDR3 protein. The sample yields 850,000 to 950,000 distinct CDR3 sequences, 29% seen once. Material for sequencing was blood. Receptors were obtained from an elderly woman in good health. Both conserved end residues are part of each CDR3. Each record gives: J gene, clone size, D gene, V gene, CDR3 protein, CDR3 DNA. The D gene is left open where the match is weak. Rows may omit the clone size; those that give it use once, few, many or a size class.

j_call: TRBJ2-5
clone_size: many
d_call: -
v_call: TRBV6-2/TRBV6-3
cdr3_aa: CASKLGRGLQETQYF
cdr3_nt: TGTGCCAGCAAGTTAGGGAGGGGGCTTCAAGAGACCCAGTACTTC

j_call: TRBJ2-2
clone_size: -
d_call: -
v_call: TRBV9
cdr3_aa: CASSVGGAGGELFF
cdr3_nt: TGTGCCAGCAGCGTAGGGGGGGCCGGCGGGGAGCTGTTTTTT

j_call: TRBJ1-4
clone_size: many
d_call: -
v_call: TRBV12-3/TRBV12-4
cdr3_aa: CASSFRRRVDEKLFF
cdr3_nt: TGTGCCAGCAGTTTCCGTCGGAGGGTCGATGAAAAACTGTTTTTT

j_call: TRBJ1-1
clone_size: -
d_call: -
v_call: TRBV6-5
cdr3_aa: CASSYRDPGGTNTEAFF
cdr3_nt: TGTGCCAGCAGTTACCGGGACCCCGGAGGTACGAACACTGAAGCTTTCTTT

j_call: TRBJ2-5
clone_size: many
d_call: -
v_call: TRBV15
cdr3_aa: CATSRDAPKGGGEETQYF
cdr3_nt: TGTGCCACCAGCAGAGATGCCCCCAAGGGGGGGGGCGAAGAGACCCAGTACTTC

j_call: TRBJ1-4
clone_size: few
d_call: -
v_call: TRBV7-9
cdr3_aa: CASSSAGSTEKLFF
cdr3_nt: TGTGCCAGCAGCTCCGCGGGATCTACGGAAAAACTGTTTTTT

j_call: TRBJ2-1
clone_size: many
d_call: -
v_call: TRBV3-1
cdr3_aa: CASSQSNSGRNEQFF
cdr3_nt: TGTGCCAGCAGCCAAAGTAATTCGGGAAGGAATGAGCAGTTCTTC

j_call: TRBJ2-7
clone_size: many
d_call: TRBD1
v_call: TRBV28
cdr3_aa: CASRANGQGAYEQYF
cdr3_nt: TGTGCCAGCAGAGCTAATGGACAGGGGGCTTACGAGCAGTACTTC

j_call: TRBJ2-7
clone_size: many
d_call: -
v_call: TRBV12-3/TRBV12-4
cdr3_aa: CASSLRIHEQYF
cdr3_nt: TGTGCCAGCAGTTTACGGATCCACGAGCAGTACTTC

j_call: TRBJ2-5
clone_size: -
d_call: -
v_call: TRBV11-2
cdr3_aa: CASSLNRGTETQYF
cdr3_nt: TGTGCCAGCAGCTTGAACCGGGGTACAGAGACCCAGTACTTC

j_call: TRBJ1-2
clone_size: -
d_call: -
v_call: TRBV5-5
cdr3_aa: CASSLTDQGINGYTF
cdr3_nt: TGTGCCAGCAGCTTGACTGATCAGGGGATAAATGGCTACACCTTC

j_call: TRBJ2-3
clone_size: few
d_call: -
v_call: TRBV30
cdr3_aa: CAWSVGQGGTDTQYF
cdr3_nt: TGTGCCTGGAGTGTAGGCCAGGGGGGTACAGATACGCAGTATTTT

j_call: TRBJ1-1
clone_size: -
d_call: -
v_call: TRBV12-3/TRBV12-4
cdr3_aa: CASRRYGDLLNTEAFF
cdr3_nt: TGTGCCAGCCGCCGGTACGGTGACCTATTGAACACTGAAGCTTTCTTT

j_call: TRBJ2-7
clone_size: many
d_call: -
v_call: TRBV11-2
cdr3_aa: CASSDSIYEQYF
cdr3_nt: TGTGCCAGCAGCGACAGTATTTACGAGCAGTACTTC

j_call: TRBJ2-3
clone_size: -
d_call: TRBD2
v_call: TRBV20-1
cdr3_aa: CSATASGVSQYF
cdr3_nt: TGCAGTGCCACAGCTAGCGGGGTCTCTCAGTATTTT

j_call: TRBJ2-1
clone_size: many
d_call: -
v_call: TRBV14
cdr3_aa: CASSQERYSGDNEQFF
cdr3_nt: TGTGCCAGCAGCCAAGAAAGGTACTCCGGTGACAATGAGCAGTTCTTC

j_call: TRBJ2-5
clone_size: many
d_call: TRBD1
v_call: TRBV6-2/TRBV6-3
cdr3_aa: CASSRPRQGLQETQYF
cdr3_nt: TGTGCCAGCAGTCGACCCCGACAGGGCCTCCAAGAGACCCAGTACTTC

j_call: TRBJ1-5
clone_size: many
d_call: -
v_call: TRBV7-8
cdr3_aa: CASSRINQPQHF
cdr3_nt: TGTGCCAGCAGCCGGATCAATCAGCCCCAGCATTTT

j_call: TRBJ1-5
clone_size: few
d_call: TRBD1
v_call: TRBV7-2
cdr3_aa: CASSWSQGQNQPQHF
cdr3_nt: TGTGCCAGCAGCTGGTCACAGGGACAGAATCAGCCCCAGCATTTT

j_call: TRBJ2-7
clone_size: many
d_call: TRBD2
v_call: TRBV7-2
cdr3_aa: CASRSLGTSGLLMYF
cdr3_nt: TGTGCCAGCAGATCCCTAGGGACTAGCGGGCTGTTAATGTACTTC

j_call: TRBJ2-1
clone_size: many
d_call: -
v_call: TRBV20-1
cdr3_aa: CSAPRGLNEQFF
cdr3_nt: TGCAGTGCTCCGCGGGGGCTCAATGAGCAGTTCTTC

j_call: TRBJ2-3
clone_size: -
d_call: TRBD2
v_call: TRBV20-1
cdr3_aa: CSASTPKFGGATDTQYF
cdr3_nt: TGCAGTGCTTCCACTCCTAAATTCGGGGGGGCAACAGATACGCAGTATTTT

j_call: TRBJ2-3
clone_size: many
d_call: -
v_call: TRBV7-8
cdr3_aa: CASTAHDIHTDTQYF
cdr3_nt: TGTGCCAGCACCGCCCACGATATTCATACAGATACGCAGTATTTT

j_call: TRBJ2-7
clone_size: many
d_call: TRBD2
v_call: TRBV6-2/TRBV6-3
cdr3_aa: CASRPSGGNSYEQYF
cdr3_nt: TGTGCCAGCAGACCTAGCGGGGGGAACTCCTACGAGCAGTACTTC

j_call: TRBJ2-3
clone_size: -
d_call: TRBD2
v_call: TRBV20-1
cdr3_aa: CSASGAGETDTQYF
cdr3_nt: TGCAGTGCTAGCGGGGCGGGGGAAACAGATACGCAGTATTTT

j_call: TRBJ2-5
clone_size: -
d_call: TRBD2
v_call: TRBV2
cdr3_aa: CASGAGLDETQYF
cdr3_nt: TGTGCCAGCGGCGCGGGACTAGACGAGACCCAGTACTTC

j_call: TRBJ1-2
clone_size: many
d_call: -
v_call: TRBV7-2
cdr3_aa: CASSSAAWDYGYTF
cdr3_nt: TGTGCCAGCAGCTCGGCAGCCTGGGACTATGGCTACACCTTC

j_call: TRBJ2-4
clone_size: -
d_call: -
v_call: TRBV18
cdr3_aa: CASSPIRGTLAKNIQYF
cdr3_nt: TGTGCCAGCTCACCAATTAGGGGGACATTAGCCAAAAACATTCAGTACTTC

j_call: TRBJ2-1
clone_size: many
d_call: -
v_call: TRBV3-1
cdr3_aa: CASSRLINNEQFF
cdr3_nt: TGTGCCAGCAGCCGCCTCATTAACAATGAGCAGTTCTTC

j_call: TRBJ1-5
clone_size: few
d_call: -
v_call: TRBV20-1
cdr3_aa: CSARSGLLNQPQHF
cdr3_nt: TGCAGTGCTAGATCGGGCCTTCTTAATCAGCCCCAGCATTTT

j_call: TRBJ1-5
clone_size: -
d_call: -
v_call: TRBV7-2
cdr3_aa: CASSQDTRGNQPQHF
cdr3_nt: TGTGCCAGCAGCCAAGATACAAGAGGCAATCAGCCCCAGCATTTT

j_call: TRBJ2-1
clone_size: -
d_call: -
v_call: TRBV23-1
cdr3_aa: CASSQKNKDSPNEQFF
cdr3_nt: TGCGCCAGCAGTCAGAAGAACAAAGACAGCCCCAATGAGCAGTTCTTC

j_call: TRBJ2-5
clone_size: -
d_call: -
v_call: TRBV20-1
cdr3_aa: CSARIPSLAQQETQYF
cdr3_nt: TGCAGTGCTAGAATCCCCAGTTTAGCGCAACAAGAGACCCAGTACTTC

j_call: TRBJ2-3
clone_size: many
d_call: TRBD2
v_call: TRBV7-2
cdr3_aa: CASRGAGGFTDTQYF
cdr3_nt: TGTGCCAGCAGAGGGGCGGGGGGGTTCACAGATACGCAGTATTTT

j_call: TRBJ2-1
clone_size: many
d_call: -
v_call: TRBV15
cdr3_aa: CATSRVARGVRFF
cdr3_nt: TGTGCCACCAGCAGAGTAGCAAGAGGGGTGCGGTTCTTC

j_call: TRBJ2-5
clone_size: many
d_call: TRBD2
v_call: TRBV7-2
cdr3_aa: CASSPTSLETQYF
cdr3_nt: TGTGCCAGCAGCCCGACTAGCTTGGAGACCCAGTACTTC

j_call: TRBJ2-4
clone_size: many
d_call: TRBD2
v_call: TRBV27
cdr3_aa: CASSPGLAGGGSKNIQYF
cdr3_nt: TGTGCCAGCAGTCCGGGACTAGCGGGGGGTGGATCCAAAAACATTCAGTACTTC

j_call: TRBJ2-5
clone_size: -
d_call: TRBD2
v_call: TRBV7-2
cdr3_aa: CASSPRLADPREQYF
cdr3_nt: TGTGCCAGCAGCCCCCGACTAGCGGACCCAAGGGAGCAGTACTTC

j_call: TRBJ2-7
clone_size: -
d_call: -
v_call: TRBV18
cdr3_aa: CASSRLGGADEQYF
cdr3_nt: TGTGCCAGCTCCCGCCTCGGAGGGGCTGACGAGCAGTACTTC

j_call: TRBJ1-3
clone_size: -
d_call: -
v_call: TRBV11-2
cdr3_aa: CASSFQGRNTIYF
cdr3_nt: TGTGCCAGCAGCTTTCAGGGGCGCAACACCATATATTTT

j_call: TRBJ2-5
clone_size: many
d_call: TRBD2
v_call: TRBV7-2
cdr3_aa: CASSNRRGDPTQYF
cdr3_nt: TGTGCCAGCAGCAACAGACGGGGGGATCCGACCCAGTACTTC